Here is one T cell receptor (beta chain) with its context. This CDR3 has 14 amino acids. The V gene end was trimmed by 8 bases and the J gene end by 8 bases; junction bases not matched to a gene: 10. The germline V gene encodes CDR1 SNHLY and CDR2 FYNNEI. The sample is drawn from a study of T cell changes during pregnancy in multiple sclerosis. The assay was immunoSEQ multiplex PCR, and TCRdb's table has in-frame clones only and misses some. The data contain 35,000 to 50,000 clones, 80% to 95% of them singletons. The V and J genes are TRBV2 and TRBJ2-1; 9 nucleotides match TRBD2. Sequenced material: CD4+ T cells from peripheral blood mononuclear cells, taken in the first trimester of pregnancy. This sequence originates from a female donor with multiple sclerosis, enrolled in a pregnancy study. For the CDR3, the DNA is TGTGCCAGCCGGACTAGCGTTTTGCCATATGAGCAGTTCTTC. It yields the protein CASRTSVLPYEQFF.